The sequence of this TCR beta chain was determined in a study of blood T cell repertoires in COVID-19 (dated by TCRdb to between 2020 and 2021). For the wider study: Samples covering the acute and convalescent phases of COVID-19 were provided by collaborators in the United States, Italy and Spain. Where available, HLA class I and class II types were taken from metadata supplied by the sample provider and were not determined by assay-based typing. Subjects who had been exposed to COVID-19, were actively infected with it, or had recovered from it provided the deeply sampled blood TCRbeta repertoires that made up the dataset. The repertoires were released in a freely available public database intended as a resource for research on the immune response to SARS-CoV-2. The material from the prospective study consisted of cDNA or gDNA derived from T cells, B-cell-depleted T cells, or PBMCs. The samples were drawn from two sources: the first 160 participants of the ongoing ImmuneRACE study, and over 950 subjects contributed by 6 global collaborators. Sample metadata almost always included a de-identified subject ID, COVID-19 status, age in years and sex. General conclusions and limits of the study: How much clinical and demographic metadata was included differed by source and by participant, and the metadata was provided uncurated.

V sheds 1 base and J sheds 6 bases, leaving 13 bases between their ends. The CDR3 measures 15 amino acids from cysteine to phenylalanine. Only the CDR3 region is kept as DNA, spanning 45 bases read in frame from base 1. CDR1 and CDR2 are drawn from the germline V gene (reference sequence): LNHNV, YYDKDF. Each collaborating institution followed its own protocols to collect whole blood in K2EDTA tubes. For TCRbeta analysis, collaborator samples were shipped as frozen whole blood, as isolated PBMCs, or as DNA extracted from either sample type. A word on this clone: Its binding antigen is unknown. No much larger clone exists at a distance of one base, and base qualities are not known.

The immunoSEQ Assay, a bias-controlled multiplex PCR, was used to amplify TCRbeta CDR3 regions from genomic DNA. As for how the authors treated the data: The number of nucleated cells in each sample was estimated from the amplification of reference gene primers within the assay. Sequence reads were collapsed and filtered to measure the absolute abundance of every unique TCRbeta CDR3 rearrangement. For each sample, productive Simpson clonality was calculated as the square root of Simpson's diversity index across productive rearrangements. TCRdb obtained this table from immuneACCESS and retained in-frame rearrangements with V and J assigned. These tables miss some clones; where compared with another copy, unresolved V genes account for less than half of the shortfall, and the remainder is unexplained. V, J and clone size derive from that table, while D and trimming were established from the DNA sequence. The sample has around 100,000 clones on record, roughly 84% of them singletons. Of the sample, nearly 0.85% falls within the top ten clones.

This chain joins TRBV15 to TRBJ2-1, and the D gene may be TRBD2, 6 bases matching. This clonotype was obtained from a woman aged 70-85 years with acute or convalescent COVID-19. Material: peripheral blood. The CDR3 amino acid sequence is: CATSRVLGGFNEQFF. The nucleotides are TGTGCCACCAGCAGAGTTCTTGGAGGGTTCAATGAGCAGTTCTTC.